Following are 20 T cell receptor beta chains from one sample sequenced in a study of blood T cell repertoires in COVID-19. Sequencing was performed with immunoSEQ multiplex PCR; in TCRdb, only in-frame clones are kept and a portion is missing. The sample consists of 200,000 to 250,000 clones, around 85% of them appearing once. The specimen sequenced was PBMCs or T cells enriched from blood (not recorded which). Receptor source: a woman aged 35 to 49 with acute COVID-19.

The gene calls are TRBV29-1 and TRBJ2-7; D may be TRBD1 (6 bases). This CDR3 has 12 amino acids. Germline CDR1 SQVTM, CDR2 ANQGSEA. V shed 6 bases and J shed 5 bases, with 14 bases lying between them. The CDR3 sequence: CSVTTGLNEQYF. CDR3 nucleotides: TGCAGCGTAACTACAGGGTTGAACGAGCAGTACTTC.

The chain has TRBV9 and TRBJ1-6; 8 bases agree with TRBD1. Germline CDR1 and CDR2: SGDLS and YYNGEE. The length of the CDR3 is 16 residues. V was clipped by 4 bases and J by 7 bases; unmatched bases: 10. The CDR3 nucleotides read TGTGCCAGCAGCCCCTCCTCCCAGGGGGCAAATTCACCCCTCCACTTT. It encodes CASSPSSQGANSPLHF. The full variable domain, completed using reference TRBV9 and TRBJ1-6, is DSGVTQTPKHLITATGQRVTLRCSPRSGDLSVYWYQQSLDQGLQFLIQYYNGEERAKGNILERFSAQQFPDLHSELNLSSLELGDSALYFCASSPSSQGANSPLHFGNGTRLTVT.

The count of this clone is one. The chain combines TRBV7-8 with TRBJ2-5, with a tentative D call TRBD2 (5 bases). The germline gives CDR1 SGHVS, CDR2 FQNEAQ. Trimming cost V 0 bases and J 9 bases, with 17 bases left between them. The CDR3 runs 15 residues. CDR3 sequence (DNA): TGTGCCAGCAGCTTAGCTGCGAGACTCGTCGGGGCCCAGTACTTC. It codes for CASSLAARLVGAQYF.

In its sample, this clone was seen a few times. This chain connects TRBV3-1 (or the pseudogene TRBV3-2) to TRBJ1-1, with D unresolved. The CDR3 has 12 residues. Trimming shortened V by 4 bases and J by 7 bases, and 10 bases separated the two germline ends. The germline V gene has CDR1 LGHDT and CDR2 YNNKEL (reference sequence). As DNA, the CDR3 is TGTGCCAGCAGCCTTTCCCGGGGTGAAGCTTTCTTT. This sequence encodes CASSLSRGEAFF.

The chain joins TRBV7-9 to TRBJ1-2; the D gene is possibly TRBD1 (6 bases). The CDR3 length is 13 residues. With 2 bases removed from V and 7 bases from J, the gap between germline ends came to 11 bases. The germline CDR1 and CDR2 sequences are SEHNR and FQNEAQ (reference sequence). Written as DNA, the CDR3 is TGTGCCAGCAGCTTAACAGGGTCGCGTGGCTACACCTTC. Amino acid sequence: CASSLTGSRGYTF.

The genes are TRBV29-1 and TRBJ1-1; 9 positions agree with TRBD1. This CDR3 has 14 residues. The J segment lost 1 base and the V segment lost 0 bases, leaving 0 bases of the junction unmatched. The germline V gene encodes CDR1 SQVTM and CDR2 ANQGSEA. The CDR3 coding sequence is TGCAGCGTTGAAGAGGGACAGGGGAACACTGAAGCTTTCTTT. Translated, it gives CSVEEGQGNTEAFF.

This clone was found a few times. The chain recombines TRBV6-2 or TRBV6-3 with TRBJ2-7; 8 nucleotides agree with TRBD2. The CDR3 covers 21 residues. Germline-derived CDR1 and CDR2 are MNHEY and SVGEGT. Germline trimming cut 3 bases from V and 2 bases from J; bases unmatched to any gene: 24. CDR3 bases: TGTGCCAGCAGTTATTTCGTGATGAATCGTCGTAGCGGGGTAAATCCCTACGAGCAGTACTTC. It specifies CASSYFVMNRRSGVNPYEQYF.

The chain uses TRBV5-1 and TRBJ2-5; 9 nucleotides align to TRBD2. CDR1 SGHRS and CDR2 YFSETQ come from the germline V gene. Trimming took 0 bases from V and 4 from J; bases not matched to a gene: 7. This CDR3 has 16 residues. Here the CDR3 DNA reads TGCGCCAGCAGCTTGGAGGGTAGCGGGAGAGGAGAGACCCAGTACTTC. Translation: CASSLEGSGRGETQYF.

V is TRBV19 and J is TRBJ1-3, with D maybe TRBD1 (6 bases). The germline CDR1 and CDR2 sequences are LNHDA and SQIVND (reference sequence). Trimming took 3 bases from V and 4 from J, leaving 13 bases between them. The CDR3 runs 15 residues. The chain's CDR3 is CASSIPWTVGNTIYF. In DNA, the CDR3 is TGTGCCAGTAGTATCCCCTGGACAGTCGGAAACACCATATATTTT.

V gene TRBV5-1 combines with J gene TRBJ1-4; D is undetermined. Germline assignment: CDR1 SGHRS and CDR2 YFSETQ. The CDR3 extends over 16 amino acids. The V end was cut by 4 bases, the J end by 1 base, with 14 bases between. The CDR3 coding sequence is TGCGCCAGCAGCCCGGGGATCGTGGAAACTAATGAAAAACTGTTTTTT. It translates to CASSPGIVETNEKLFF.

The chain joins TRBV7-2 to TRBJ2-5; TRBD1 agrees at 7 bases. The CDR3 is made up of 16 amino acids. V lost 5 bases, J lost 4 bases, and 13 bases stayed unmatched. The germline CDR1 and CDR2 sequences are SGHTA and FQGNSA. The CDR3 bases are TGTGCCAGCAGCCCCACCTGGCTTGCAGGGGGAGAGACCCAGTACTTC. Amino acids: CASSPTWLAGGETQYF.

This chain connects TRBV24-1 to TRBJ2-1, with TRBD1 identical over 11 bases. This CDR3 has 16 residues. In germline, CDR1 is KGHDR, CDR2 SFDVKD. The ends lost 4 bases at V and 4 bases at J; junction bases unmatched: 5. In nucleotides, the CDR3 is TGTGCCACCAGTGAGTCGGGACAGGGGGGTTACAATGAGCAGTTCTTC. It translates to CATSESGQGGYNEQFF.

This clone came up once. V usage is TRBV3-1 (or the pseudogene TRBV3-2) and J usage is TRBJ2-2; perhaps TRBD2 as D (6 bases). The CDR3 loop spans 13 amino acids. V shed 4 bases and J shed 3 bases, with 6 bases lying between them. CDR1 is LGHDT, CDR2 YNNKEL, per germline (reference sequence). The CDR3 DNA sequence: TGTGCCAGCAGCCGGGACTACACCGGGGAGCTGTTTTTT. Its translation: CASSRDYTGELFF.

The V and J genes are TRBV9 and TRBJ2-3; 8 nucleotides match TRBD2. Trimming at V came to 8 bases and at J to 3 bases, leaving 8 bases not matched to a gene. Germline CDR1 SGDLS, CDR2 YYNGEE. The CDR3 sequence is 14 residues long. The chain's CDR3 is CASPGGGWTDTQYF. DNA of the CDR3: TGTGCCAGTCCGGGGGGGGGATGGACAGATACGCAGTATTTT.

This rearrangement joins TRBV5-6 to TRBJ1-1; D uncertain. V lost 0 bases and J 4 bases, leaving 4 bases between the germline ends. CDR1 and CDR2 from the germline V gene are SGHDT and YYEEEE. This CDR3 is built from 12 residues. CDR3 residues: CASSLGATEAFF. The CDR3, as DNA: TGTGCCAGCAGCTTGGGAGCCACTGAAGCTTTCTTT.

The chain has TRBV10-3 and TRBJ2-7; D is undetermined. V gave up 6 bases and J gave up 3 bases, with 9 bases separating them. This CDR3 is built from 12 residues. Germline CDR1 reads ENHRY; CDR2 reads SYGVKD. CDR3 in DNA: TGTGCCATCAGCGGTGAGAGCTACGAGCAGTACTTC. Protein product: CAISGESYEQYF.

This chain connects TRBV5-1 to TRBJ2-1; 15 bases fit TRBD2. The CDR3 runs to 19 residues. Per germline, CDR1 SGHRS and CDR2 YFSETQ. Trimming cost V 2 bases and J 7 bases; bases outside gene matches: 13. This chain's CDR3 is CASSFSGTSGRWGGNEQFF. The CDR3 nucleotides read TGCGCCAGCAGCTTTTCCGGGACTAGCGGGAGGTGGGGAGGAAATGAGCAGTTCTTC.

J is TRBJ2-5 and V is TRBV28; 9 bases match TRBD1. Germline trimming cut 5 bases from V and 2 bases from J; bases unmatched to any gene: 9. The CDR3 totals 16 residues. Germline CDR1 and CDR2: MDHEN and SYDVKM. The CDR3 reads CASSQGGTGKQETQYF. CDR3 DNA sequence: TGTGCCAGCAGTCAGGGTGGGACAGGGAAACAAGAGACCCAGTACTTC.

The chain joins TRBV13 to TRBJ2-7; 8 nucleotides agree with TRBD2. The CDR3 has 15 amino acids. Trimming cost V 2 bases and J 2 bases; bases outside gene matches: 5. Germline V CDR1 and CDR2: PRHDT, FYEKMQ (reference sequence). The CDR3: CASSLSSGPTYEQYF. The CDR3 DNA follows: TGTGCCAGCAGCTTATCTAGCGGGCCTACCTACGAGCAGTACTTC. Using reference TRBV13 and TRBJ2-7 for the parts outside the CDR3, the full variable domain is AAGVIQSPRHLIKEKRETATLKCYPIPRHDTVYWYQQGPGQDPQFLISFYEKMQSDKGSIPDRFSAQQFSDYHSELNMSSLELGDSALYFCASSLSSGPTYEQYFGPGTRLTVT.

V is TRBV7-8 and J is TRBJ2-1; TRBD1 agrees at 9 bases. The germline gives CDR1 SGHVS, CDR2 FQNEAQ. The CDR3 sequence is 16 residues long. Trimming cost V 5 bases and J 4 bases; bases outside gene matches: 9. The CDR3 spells CASSPGRTGVYNEQFF. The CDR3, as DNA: TGTGCCAGCAGCCCCGGTAGGACAGGGGTGTACAATGAGCAGTTCTTC.